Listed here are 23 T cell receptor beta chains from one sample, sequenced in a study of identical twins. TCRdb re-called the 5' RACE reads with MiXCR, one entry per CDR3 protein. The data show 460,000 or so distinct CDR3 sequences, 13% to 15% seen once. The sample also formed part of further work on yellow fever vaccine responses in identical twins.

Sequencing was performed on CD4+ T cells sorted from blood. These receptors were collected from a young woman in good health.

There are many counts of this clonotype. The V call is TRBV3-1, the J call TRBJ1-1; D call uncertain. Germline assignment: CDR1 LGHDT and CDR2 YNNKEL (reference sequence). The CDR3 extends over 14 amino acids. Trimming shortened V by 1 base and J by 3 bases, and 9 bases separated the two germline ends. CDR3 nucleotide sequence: TGTGCCAGCAGCCAAGTAGGTCGGGACACTGAAGCTTTCTTT. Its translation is CASSQVGRDTEAFF.

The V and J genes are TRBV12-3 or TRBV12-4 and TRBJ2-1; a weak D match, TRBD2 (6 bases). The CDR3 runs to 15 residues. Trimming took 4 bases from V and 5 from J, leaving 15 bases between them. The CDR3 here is CASSSGVRINNEQFF. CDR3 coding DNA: TGTGCCAGCAGTTCGGGAGTCCGGATAAACAATGAGCAGTTCTTC.

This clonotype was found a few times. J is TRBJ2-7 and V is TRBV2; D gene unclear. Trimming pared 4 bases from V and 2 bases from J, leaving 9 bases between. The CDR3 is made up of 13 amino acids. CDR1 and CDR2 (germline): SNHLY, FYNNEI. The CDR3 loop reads CASSVRQTYEQYF. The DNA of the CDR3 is TGTGCCAGCAGTGTGCGGCAAACCTACGAGCAGTACTTC.

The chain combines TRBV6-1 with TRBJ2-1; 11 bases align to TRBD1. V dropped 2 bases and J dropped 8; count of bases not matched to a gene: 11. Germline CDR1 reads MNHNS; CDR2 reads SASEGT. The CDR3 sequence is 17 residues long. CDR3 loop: CASSEFILGQGGDEQFF. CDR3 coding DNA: TGTGCCAGCAGTGAATTTATTTTGGGACAGGGGGGGGATGAGCAGTTCTTC.

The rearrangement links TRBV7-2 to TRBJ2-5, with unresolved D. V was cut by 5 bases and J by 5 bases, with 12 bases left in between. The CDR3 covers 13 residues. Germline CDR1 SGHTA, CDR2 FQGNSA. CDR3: CASSPGDMETQYF. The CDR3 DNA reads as TGTGCCAGCAGCCCCGGCGATATGGAGACCCAGTACTTC.

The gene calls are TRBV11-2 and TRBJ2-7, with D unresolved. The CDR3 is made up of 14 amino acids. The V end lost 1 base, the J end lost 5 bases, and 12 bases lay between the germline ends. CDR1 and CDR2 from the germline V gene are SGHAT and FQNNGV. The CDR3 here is CASSLARSGDEQYF. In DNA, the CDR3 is TGTGCCAGCAGCTTAGCCAGGTCTGGCGACGAGCAGTACTTC.

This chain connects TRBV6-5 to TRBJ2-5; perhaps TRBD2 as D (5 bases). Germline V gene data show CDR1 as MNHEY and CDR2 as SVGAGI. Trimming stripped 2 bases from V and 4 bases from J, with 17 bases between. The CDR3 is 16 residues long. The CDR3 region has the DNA TGTGCCAGCAGTTACGGTGGGCTAGCCAGGCCAGAGACCCAGTACTTC. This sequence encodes CASSYGGLARPETQYF.

The CDR3 spells CASSLGNPSYNEQFF. The CDR3 DNA sequence: TGTGCCAGCAGCTTAGGGAACCCCTCCTACAATGAGCAGTTCTTC. V and J are TRBV7-2 and TRBJ2-1; D call uncertain. The germline V and J ends were trimmed by 1 base and 0 bases, with 7 bases remaining between them. Germline values: CDR1 SGHTA, CDR2 FQGNSA. This CDR3 spans 15 amino acids.

The CDR3 bases are TGTGCCAGCAGCCAAGATTGGGGACACCTCAGTGCCTACGAGCAGTACTTC. It is translated as CASSQDWGHLSAYEQYF. V and J are TRBV4-2 and TRBJ2-7, with D possibly TRBD1 on 6 matching bases. CDR3 length: 17 amino acids. The germline gives CDR1 LGHNA, CDR2 YNFKEQ. Deletions cut 0 bases from V and 2 bases from J, with 17 bases between.

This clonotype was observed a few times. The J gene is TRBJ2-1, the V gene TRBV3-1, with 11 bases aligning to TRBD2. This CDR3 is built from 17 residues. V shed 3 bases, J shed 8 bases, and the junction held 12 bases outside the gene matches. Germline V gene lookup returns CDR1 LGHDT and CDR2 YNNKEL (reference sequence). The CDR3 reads CASSHETSGRRDYEQFF. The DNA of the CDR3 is TGTGCCAGCAGCCACGAAACTAGCGGGAGACGAGACTATGAGCAGTTCTTC.

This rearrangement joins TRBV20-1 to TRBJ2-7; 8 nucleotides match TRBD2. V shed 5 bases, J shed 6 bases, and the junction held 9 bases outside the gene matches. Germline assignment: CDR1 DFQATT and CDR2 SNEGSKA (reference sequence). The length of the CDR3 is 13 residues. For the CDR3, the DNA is TGCAGTGCTGCCCGGGGGGGTCTAAGCGAGCAGTACTTC. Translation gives CSAARGGLSEQYF.

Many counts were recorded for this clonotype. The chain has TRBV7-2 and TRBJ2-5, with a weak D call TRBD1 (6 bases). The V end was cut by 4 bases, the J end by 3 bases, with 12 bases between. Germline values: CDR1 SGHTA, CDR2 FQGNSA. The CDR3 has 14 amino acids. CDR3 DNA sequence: TGTGCCAGCAGCTGGTCCCACAGGGAAGAGACCCAGTACTTC. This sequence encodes CASSWSHREETQYF.

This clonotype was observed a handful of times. The CDR3 loop is CSAPPGVNNEQFF. The CDR3 region has the DNA TGCAGTGCACCCCCGGGAGTCAACAATGAGCAGTTCTTC. V is TRBV20-1 and J is TRBJ2-1, with a weak D call TRBD2 (6 bases). Trimming took 6 bases from V and 5 from J, leaving 14 bases between them. CDR1 is DFQATT and CDR2 is SNEGSKA in the germline V gene (reference sequence). The CDR3 is 13 amino acids.

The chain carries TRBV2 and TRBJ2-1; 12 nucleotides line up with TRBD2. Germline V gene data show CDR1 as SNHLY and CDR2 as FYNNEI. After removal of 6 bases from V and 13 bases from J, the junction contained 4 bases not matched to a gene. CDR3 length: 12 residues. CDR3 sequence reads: CASRRTSGEQFF. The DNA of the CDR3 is TGTGCCAGCAGAAGGACTAGCGGGGAACAGTTCTTC.

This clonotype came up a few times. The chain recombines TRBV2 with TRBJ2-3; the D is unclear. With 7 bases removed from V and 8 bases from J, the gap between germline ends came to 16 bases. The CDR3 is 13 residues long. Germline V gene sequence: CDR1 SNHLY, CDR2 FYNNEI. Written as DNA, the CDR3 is TGTGCCAGCAACTCCCCTTCTGTAGGTACGCAGTATTTT. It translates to CASNSPSVGTQYF.

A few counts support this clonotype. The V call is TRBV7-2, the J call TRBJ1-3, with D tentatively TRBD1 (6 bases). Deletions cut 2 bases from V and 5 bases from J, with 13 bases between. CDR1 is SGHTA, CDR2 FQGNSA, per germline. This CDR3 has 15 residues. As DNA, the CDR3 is TGTGCCAGCAGCTTACAAACAGGGATAAGAAACACCATATATTTT. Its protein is CASSLQTGIRNTIYF.

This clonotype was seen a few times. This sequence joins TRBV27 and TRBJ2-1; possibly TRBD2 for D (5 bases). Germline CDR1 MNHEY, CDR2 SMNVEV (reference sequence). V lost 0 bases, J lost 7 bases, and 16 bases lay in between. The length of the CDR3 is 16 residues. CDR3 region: CASSLSRRLAFNEQFF. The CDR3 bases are TGTGCCAGCAGTTTATCCAGGCGGCTAGCTTTTAATGAGCAGTTCTTC.

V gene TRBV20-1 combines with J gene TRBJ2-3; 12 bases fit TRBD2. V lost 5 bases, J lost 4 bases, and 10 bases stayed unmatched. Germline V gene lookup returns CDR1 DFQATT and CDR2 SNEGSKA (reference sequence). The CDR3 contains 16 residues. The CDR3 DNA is TGCAGTGCTGCTCGACTAGCGGGAGAAGGCTCAGATACGCAGTATTTT. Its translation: CSAARLAGEGSDTQYF.

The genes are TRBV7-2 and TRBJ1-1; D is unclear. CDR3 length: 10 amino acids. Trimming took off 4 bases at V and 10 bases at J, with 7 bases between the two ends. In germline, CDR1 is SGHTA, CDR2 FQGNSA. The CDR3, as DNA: TGTGCCAGCAGCTCTCTAGGAGCTTTCTTT. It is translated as CASSSLGAFF.

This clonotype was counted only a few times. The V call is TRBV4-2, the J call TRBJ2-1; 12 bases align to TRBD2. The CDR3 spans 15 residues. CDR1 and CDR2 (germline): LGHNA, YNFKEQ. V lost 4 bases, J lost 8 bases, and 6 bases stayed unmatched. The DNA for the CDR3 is TGTGCCAGCAGCCGCAAGACTAGCGGGAGTGATGAGCAGTTCTTC. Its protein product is CASSRKTSGSDEQFF.

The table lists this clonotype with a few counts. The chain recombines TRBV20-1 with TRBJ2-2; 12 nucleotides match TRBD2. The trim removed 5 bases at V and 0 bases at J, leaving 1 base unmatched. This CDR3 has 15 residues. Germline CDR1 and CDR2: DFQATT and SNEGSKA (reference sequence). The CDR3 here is CSAGTSGSNTGELFF. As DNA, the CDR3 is TGCAGTGCTGGGACTAGCGGGTCGAACACCGGGGAGCTGTTTTTT.

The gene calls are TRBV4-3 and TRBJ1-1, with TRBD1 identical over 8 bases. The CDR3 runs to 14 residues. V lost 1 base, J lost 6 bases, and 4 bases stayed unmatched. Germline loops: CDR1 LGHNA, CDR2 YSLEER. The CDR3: CASSQVGQGAEAFF. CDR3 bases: TGCGCCAGCAGCCAAGTCGGACAGGGCGCTGAAGCTTTCTTT.

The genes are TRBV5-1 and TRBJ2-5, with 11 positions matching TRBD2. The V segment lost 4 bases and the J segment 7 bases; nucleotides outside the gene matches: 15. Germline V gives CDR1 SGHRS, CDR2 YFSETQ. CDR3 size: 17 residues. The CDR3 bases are TGCGCCAGCAGCACCCACCGTATAGCGGGGGGGCCGGGGACCCAGTACTTC. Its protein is CASSTHRIAGGPGTQYF.